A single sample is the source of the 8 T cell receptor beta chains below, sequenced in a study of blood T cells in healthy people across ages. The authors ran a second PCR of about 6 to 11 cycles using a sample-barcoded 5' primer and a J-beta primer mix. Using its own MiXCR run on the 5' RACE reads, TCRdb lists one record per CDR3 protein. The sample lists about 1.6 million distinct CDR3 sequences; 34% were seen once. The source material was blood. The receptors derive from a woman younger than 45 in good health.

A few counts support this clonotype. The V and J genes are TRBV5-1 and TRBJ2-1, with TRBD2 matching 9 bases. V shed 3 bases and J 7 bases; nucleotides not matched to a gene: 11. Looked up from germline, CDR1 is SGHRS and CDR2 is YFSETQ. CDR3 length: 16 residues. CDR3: CASSSTRRGGRNEQFF. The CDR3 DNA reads TGCGCCAGCAGCTCCACCCGGCGGGGGGGCCGGAATGAGCAGTTCTTC.

This CDR3 reads CASNSSPNYGYTF. CDR3 coding DNA: TGTGCCAGCAATTCCAGTCCAAACTATGGCTACACCTTC. V is TRBV28 and J is TRBJ1-2; the D is unclear. This CDR3 is 13 amino acids long. V was trimmed by 7 bases and J by 2 bases, leaving 11 bases between them. From germline, CDR1 is MDHEN and CDR2 SYDVKM.

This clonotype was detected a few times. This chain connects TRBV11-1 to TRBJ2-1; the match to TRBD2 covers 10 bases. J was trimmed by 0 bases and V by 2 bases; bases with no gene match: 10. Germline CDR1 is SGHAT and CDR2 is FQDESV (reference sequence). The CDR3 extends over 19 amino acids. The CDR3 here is CASSLFASGSSVSYNEQFF. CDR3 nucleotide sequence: TGTGCCAGCAGCTTATTTGCTAGCGGGAGCAGTGTCTCCTACAATGAGCAGTTCTTC. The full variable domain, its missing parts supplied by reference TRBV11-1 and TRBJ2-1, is EAEVAQSPRYKITEKSQAVAFWCDPISGHATLYWYRQILGQGPELLVQFQDESVVDDSQLPKDRFSAERLKGVDSTLKIQPAELGDSAMYLCASSLFASGSSVSYNEQFFGPGTRLTVL.

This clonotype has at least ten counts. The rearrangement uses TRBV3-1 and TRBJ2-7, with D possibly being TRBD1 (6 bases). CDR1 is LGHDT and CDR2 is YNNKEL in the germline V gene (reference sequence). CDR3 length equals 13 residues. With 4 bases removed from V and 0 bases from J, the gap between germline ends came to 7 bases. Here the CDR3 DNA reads TGTGCCAGCAGCCCGGGACACTCCTACGAGCAGTACTTC. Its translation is CASSPGHSYEQYF.

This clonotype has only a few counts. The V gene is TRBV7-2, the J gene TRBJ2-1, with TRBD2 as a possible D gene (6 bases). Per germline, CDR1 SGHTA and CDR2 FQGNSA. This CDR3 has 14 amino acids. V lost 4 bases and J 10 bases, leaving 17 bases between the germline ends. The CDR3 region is CASSSRLVGSEQFF. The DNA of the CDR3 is TGTGCCAGCAGCTCCCGACTAGTGGGATCGGAGCAGTTCTTC.

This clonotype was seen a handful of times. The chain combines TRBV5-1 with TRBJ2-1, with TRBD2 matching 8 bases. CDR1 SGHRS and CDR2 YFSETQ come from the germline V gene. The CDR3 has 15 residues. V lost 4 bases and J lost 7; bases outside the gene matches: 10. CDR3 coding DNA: TGCGCCAGCAGCGTCGGGACTAGGACCAAAAATGAGCAGTTCTTC. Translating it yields CASSVGTRTKNEQFF.

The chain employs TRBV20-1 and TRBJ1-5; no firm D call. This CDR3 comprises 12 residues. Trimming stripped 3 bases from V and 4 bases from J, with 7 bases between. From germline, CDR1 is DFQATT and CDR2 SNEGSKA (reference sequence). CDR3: CSASAKNQPQHF. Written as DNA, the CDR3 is TGCAGTGCTAGTGCGAAGAATCAGCCCCAGCATTTT.

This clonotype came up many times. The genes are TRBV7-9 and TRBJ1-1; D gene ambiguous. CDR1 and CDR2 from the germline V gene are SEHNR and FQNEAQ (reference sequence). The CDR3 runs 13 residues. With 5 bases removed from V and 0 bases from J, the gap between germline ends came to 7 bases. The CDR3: CASSQLMNTEAFF. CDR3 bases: TGTGCCAGCAGCCAACTCATGAACACTGAAGCTTTCTTT.